These 17 T cell receptor beta chains were sequenced from one sample in a study of regulatory and conventional T cells in RAG deficiency. Repertoires were generated with immunoSEQ multiplex PCR, while TCRdb's copy carries only in-frame clones and drops some. Of roughly 34,000 clones listed, roughly three quarters are singletons. Conventional CD4+ T cells were sorted from blood as CD25-low CD127-high cells. The same data also went into a second study, on regulatory T cells. That report notes: Primers: 52 TRBV forward and 13 TRBJ reverse.

Sequenced material: CD4+ effector T cells sorted from blood. The origin of the receptors is a human donor in good health.

The chain recombines TRBV30 with TRBJ1-3; the D is unclear. This CDR3 is built from 14 residues. Trimming removed 0 bases at V and 4 bases at J, with 10 bases between. CDR1 is GTSNPN and CDR2 is SVGIG in the germline V gene (reference sequence). The CDR3 here is CAWSVTVRGNTIYF. In nucleotides, the CDR3 is TGTGCCTGGAGTGTAACTGTGAGGGGAAACACCATATATTTT.

The V gene is TRBV6-1, the J gene TRBJ1-1; D gene ambiguous. CDR3 size: 13 residues. Trimming pared 6 bases from V and 3 bases from J, leaving 11 bases between. Germline CDR1 and CDR2: MNHNS and SASEGT. CDR3 amino acids: CASSVDADTEAFF. For the CDR3, the DNA is TGTGCCAGCAGCGTAGACGCTGACACTGAAGCTTTCTTT.

The V and J genes are TRBV5-4 and TRBJ2-3, with D perhaps TRBD2 (7 bases). From germline, CDR1 is SGHNT and CDR2 YYREEE (reference sequence). The V and J ends lost 0 bases and 0 bases respectively, with 14 bases between them. The CDR3 totals 17 residues. CDR3 region: CASSLAGGSSSTDTQYF. The CDR3 coding sequence is TGTGCCAGCAGCTTGGCGGGGGGCTCTTCTAGCACAGATACGCAGTATTTT.

This chain joins TRBV30 and TRBJ2-7; D remains unclear. Trimming took 1 base from V and 5 from J, leaving 15 bases between them. The CDR3 is made up of 14 amino acids. CDR1 is GTSNPN, CDR2 SVGIG, per germline (reference sequence). The CDR3: CAWSAYPRIDEQYF. The CDR3 DNA is TGTGCCTGGAGTGCCTACCCTCGTATCGACGAGCAGTACTTC.

The sample holds a few counts of this clone. This chain joins TRBV27 and TRBJ1-2, with D possibly TRBD1 on 5 matching bases. Per germline, CDR1 MNHEY and CDR2 SMNVEV (reference sequence). V lost 6 bases and J 7 bases, leaving 18 bases between the germline ends. This CDR3 has 14 amino acids. The CDR3 DNA reads as TGTGCCAGCAGGACGTCTGACAGACGGGGTGGCTACACCTTC. Its translation is CASRTSDRRGGYTF.

The CDR3 here is CASRSSSGGARGTDTQYF. The CDR3 DNA reads TGTGCCAGTAGGTCTTCTAGCGGGGGGGCGAGGGGCACAGATACGCAGTATTTT. The chain couples TRBV19 to TRBJ2-3; 12 bases map to TRBD2. Per the germline V gene, CDR1 is LNHDA and CDR2 is SQIVND (reference sequence). V lost 6 bases, J lost 1 base, and 11 bases stayed unmatched. The CDR3 sequence is 18 residues long.

V and J are TRBV5-1 and TRBJ2-1; 14 bases are a match to TRBD2. The J segment lost 9 bases and the V segment lost 4 bases, leaving 12 bases of the junction unmatched. CDR3 size: 17 residues. From germline, CDR1 is SGHRS and CDR2 YFSETQ. This CDR3 is CASSLRLTSGGAAEQFF. The CDR3 DNA reads as TGCGCCAGCAGCCTCCGCCTGACTAGCGGGGGGGCGGCTGAGCAGTTCTTC. Drawing the rest from reference TRBV5-1 and TRBJ2-1, the complete variable domain is KAGVTQTPRYLIKTRGQQVTLSCSPISGHRSVSWYQQTPGQGLQFLFEYFSETQRNKGNFPGRFSGRQFSNSRSEMNVSTLELGDSALYLCASSLRLTSGGAAEQFFGPGTRLTVL.

This rearrangement joins TRBV6-5 to TRBJ1-2; D is possibly TRBD1 (6 bases). The CDR3 sequence is 11 residues long. CDR1 and CDR2 from the germline V gene are MNHEY and SVGAGI. The germline V and J ends were trimmed by 8 bases and 7 bases, with 11 bases remaining between them. The CDR3 sequence is CASGTGLGYTF. CDR3 DNA: TGTGCCAGCGGAACAGGGCTTGGCTACACCTTC.

This clone was recorded a few times. The chain carries TRBV2 and TRBJ1-2; D perhaps matches TRBD1 (6 bases). Between the trimmed V and J ends, which lost 6 bases and 6 bases, there was a span of 20 bases. Germline V gives CDR1 SNHLY, CDR2 FYNNEI. This CDR3 has 15 amino acids. The CDR3 here is CASRVQGGLSNGYTF. Here the CDR3 DNA reads TGTGCCAGCAGGGTACAGGGAGGGTTATCTAATGGCTACACCTTC.

The chain combines TRBV7-9 with TRBJ2-2; tentatively, D is TRBD2 (6 bases). V lost 6 bases and J lost 7, with 30 bases in between. Germline V gene lookup returns CDR1 SEHNR and CDR2 FQNEAQ (reference sequence). The CDR3 covers 19 residues. CDR3 DNA: TGTGCCAGCAGAACCAATCCCAAAGCGGGCGGCGGCCCAGGCGGGGAGCTGTTTTTT. It encodes CASRTNPKAGGGPGGELFF.

This clone was detected once. The V gene is TRBV20-1, the J gene TRBJ2-5; a possible D gene is TRBD1 (5 bases). Germline assignment: CDR1 DFQATT and CDR2 SNEGSKA (reference sequence). The CDR3 extends over 11 amino acids. Deletions cut 7 bases from V and 3 bases from J, with 9 bases between. CDR3: CSGREKETQYF. CDR3 nucleotide sequence: TGCAGTGGCAGGGAAAAAGAGACCCAGTACTTC.

The chain recombines TRBV4-2 with TRBJ2-7; TRBD2 might be the D (5 bases). The CDR3 length is 13 residues. Trimming cost V 4 bases and J 6 bases, with 13 bases left between them. The V gene's germline CDR1 is LGHNA and CDR2 YNFKEQ. The CDR3: CASSPDPAGEQYF. CDR3 DNA sequence: TGTGCCAGCAGCCCGGACCCTGCGGGCGAGCAGTACTTC.

This rearrangement joins TRBV7-2 to TRBJ1-1, with D uncertain. Germline assignment: CDR1 SGHTA and CDR2 FQGNSA. This CDR3 has 14 residues. Trimming removed 1 base at V and 1 base at J, with 7 bases between. The DNA of the CDR3 is TGTGCCAGCAGCTTAGTGGTAAAGAACACTGAAGCTTTCTTT. The encoded protein is CASSLVVKNTEAFF.

V usage is TRBV14 and J usage is TRBJ2-1; D unclear. Trimming shortened V by 0 bases and J by 6 bases, and 6 bases separated the two germline ends. The CDR3 runs to 13 residues. Germline lookup yields CDR1 SGHDN and CDR2 FVKESK. The CDR3 DNA sequence: TGTGCCAGCAGCCAAGATTGGTTCAATGAGCAGTTCTTC. As protein: CASSQDWFNEQFF.

CDR3 sequence reads: CASSKTGTGAYEQYF. The CDR3 DNA follows: TGTGCCAGCAGTAAGACCGGGACAGGGGCCTACGAGCAGTACTTC. The gene calls are TRBV6-5 and TRBJ2-7; TRBD1 agrees at 10 bases. The germline gives CDR1 MNHEY, CDR2 SVGAGI. The CDR3 consists of 15 residues. Trimming removed 5 bases from V and 2 bases from J; junction bases left unmatched: 6.

The chain recombines TRBV10-1 with TRBJ2-7, with D possibly TRBD2 on 6 matching bases. V lost 6 bases, J lost 0 bases, and 18 bases lay in between. The V gene's germline CDR1 is WNHNN and CDR2 SYGVQD (reference sequence). This CDR3 contains 16 residues. CDR3 in DNA: TGCGCCAGCAGCGAAGGCGGATCGCGGGGCTCCTACGAGCAGTACTTC. It is translated as CASSEGGSRGSYEQYF.

V and J are TRBV29-1 and TRBJ2-1, with 8 bases aligning to TRBD1. Germline trimming cut 5 bases from V and 0 bases from J; bases unmatched to any gene: 3. CDR3 length: 14 residues. CDR1 and CDR2 from the germline V gene are SQVTM and ANQGSEA. The CDR3: CSVSRGRSYNEQFF. The CDR3 coding sequence is TGCAGCGTTTCCAGGGGGCGCTCCTACAATGAGCAGTTCTTC.